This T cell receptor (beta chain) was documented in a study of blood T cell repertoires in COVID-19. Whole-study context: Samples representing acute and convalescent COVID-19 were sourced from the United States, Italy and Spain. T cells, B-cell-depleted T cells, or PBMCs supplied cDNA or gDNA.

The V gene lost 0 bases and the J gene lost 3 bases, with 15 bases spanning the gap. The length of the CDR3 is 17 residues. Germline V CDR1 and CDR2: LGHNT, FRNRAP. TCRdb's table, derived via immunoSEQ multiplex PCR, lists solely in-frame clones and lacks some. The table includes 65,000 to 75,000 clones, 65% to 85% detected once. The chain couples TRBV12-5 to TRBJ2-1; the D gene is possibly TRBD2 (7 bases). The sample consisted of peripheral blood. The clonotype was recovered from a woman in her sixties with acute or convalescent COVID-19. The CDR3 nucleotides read TGTGCTAGTGGTTTGGTCGGGGGGCTACCCCTCTACAATGAGCAGTTCTTC. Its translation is CASGLVGGLPLYNEQFF.